This T cell receptor (beta chain) emerged from a study of identical twins. Findings and limits, study-wide: Within cord blood, abundant beta clonotypes carried fewer insertions, but memory repertoires showed no such trend. Twin pairs had excess sharing that was weaker in beta out-of-frame sequences. Not following the same donors, the study drew its conclusions from cross-sectional statistical analysis.

The V and J ends lost 0 bases and 4 bases respectively, with 10 bases between them. The CDR3 has 14 residues. The germline V gene encodes CDR1 SGHRS and CDR2 YFSETQ. TCRdb analysed the 5' RACE reads with MiXCR anew, one entry per CDR3 protein. The sample yields some 900,000 distinct CDR3 sequences, roughly 12% seen once. This clonotype came up a few times. What it binds is not known. This sample also belongs to another study, concerning yellow fever vaccine responses in identical twins.

The TCR sequence derives from a woman under 30 in good health. The V and J genes are TRBV5-1 and TRBJ1-2, with unresolved D. Sequenced input: PBMCs. CDR3 amino acids: CASSLGSGLYGYTF. The CDR3 DNA reads TGCGCCAGCAGCTTGGGCAGTGGCCTCTATGGCTACACCTTC.